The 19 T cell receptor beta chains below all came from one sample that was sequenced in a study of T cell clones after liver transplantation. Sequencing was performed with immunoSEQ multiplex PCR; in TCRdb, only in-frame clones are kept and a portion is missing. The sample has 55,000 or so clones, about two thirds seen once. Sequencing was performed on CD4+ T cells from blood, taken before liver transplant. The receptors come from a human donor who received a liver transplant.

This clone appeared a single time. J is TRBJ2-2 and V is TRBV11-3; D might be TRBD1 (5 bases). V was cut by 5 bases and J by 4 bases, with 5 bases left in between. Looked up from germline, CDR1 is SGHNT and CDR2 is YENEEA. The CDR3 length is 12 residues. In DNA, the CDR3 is TGTGCCAGCAGCCAGGGCACCGGGGAGCTGTTTTTT. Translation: CASSQGTGELFF.

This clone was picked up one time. The CDR3 coding sequence is TGTGCCAGCAGCTGGGACAGGGGAAAGACTGAGCAGTTCTTC. Protein product: CASSWDRGKTEQFF. This chain uses TRBV7-3 with TRBJ2-1; TRBD1 matches 10 bases. The germline V gene encodes CDR1 SGHTA and CDR2 FQGTGA. The trim removed 4 bases at V and 9 bases at J, leaving 6 bases unmatched. This CDR3 region has 14 residues.

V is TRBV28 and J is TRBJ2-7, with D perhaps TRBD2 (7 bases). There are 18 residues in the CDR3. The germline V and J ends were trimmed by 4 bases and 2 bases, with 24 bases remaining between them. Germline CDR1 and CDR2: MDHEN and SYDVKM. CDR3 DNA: TGTGCCAGCAGTTACGGATGGATACAGGGAGGGGAAGCCTACGAGCAGTACTTC. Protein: CASSYGWIQGGEAYEQYF.

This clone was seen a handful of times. The CDR3 loop reads CASSERTGPSTDTQYF. CDR3 DNA: TGCGCCAGCAGTGAGCGGACTGGCCCTAGCACAGATACGCAGTATTTT. The rearrangement links TRBV10-1 to TRBJ2-3, with D possibly being TRBD2 (5 bases). V lost 2 bases, J lost 0 bases, and 12 bases lay in between. This CDR3 is 16 amino acids long. Germline CDR1 WNHNN, CDR2 SYGVQD (reference sequence).

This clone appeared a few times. The CDR3 protein is CASSREWEKLFF. Here the CDR3 DNA reads TGTGCCAGCAGCCGGGAGTGGGAAAAACTGTTTTTT. The rearrangement links TRBV2 to TRBJ1-4; unclear D gene. Germline CDR1 and CDR2: SNHLY and FYNNEI. The CDR3 totals 12 residues. Trimming removed 6 bases from V and 8 bases from J, with 10 bases in between.

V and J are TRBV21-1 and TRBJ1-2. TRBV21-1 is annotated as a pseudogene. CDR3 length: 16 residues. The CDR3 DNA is TGTGCCAGCAGCATGGACTTTTTCGGCAGGCTCTATGGCTACACCTTC. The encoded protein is CASSMDFFGRLYGYTF.

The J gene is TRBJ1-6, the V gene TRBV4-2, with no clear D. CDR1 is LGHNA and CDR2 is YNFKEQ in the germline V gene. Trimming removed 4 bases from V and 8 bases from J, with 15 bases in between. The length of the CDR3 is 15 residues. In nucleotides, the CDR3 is TGTGCCAGCAGCCCCCCGAGAGGGAGGGATTCACCCCTCCACTTT. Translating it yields CASSPPRGRDSPLHF.

The CDR3 sequence: CASSPTLDRAPANYGYTF. CDR3 nucleotide sequence: TGTGCCAGCAGCCCTACCTTAGATAGAGCACCCGCTAACTATGGCTACACCTTC. V is TRBV7-8 and J is TRBJ1-2; D not resolved. Between the trimmed V and J ends, which lost 5 bases and 0 bases, there was a span of 22 bases. This CDR3 contains 18 residues. Looked up from germline, CDR1 is SGHVS and CDR2 is FQNEAQ.

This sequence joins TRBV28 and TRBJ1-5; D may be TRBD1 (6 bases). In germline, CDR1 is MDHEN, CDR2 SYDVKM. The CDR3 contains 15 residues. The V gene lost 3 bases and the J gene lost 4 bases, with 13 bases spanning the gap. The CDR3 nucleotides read TGTGCCAGCAGTTTCCCGGACAGACAGAATCAGCCCCAGCATTTT. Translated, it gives CASSFPDRQNQPQHF.

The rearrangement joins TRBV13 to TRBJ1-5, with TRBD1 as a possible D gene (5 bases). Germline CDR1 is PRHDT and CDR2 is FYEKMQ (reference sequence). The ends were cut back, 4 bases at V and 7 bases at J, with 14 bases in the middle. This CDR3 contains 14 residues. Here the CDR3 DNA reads TGTGCCAGCAGCTATCGCAGGGTCCGCCAGCCCCAGCATTTT. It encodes CASSYRRVRQPQHF.

CDR3 in amino acids: CASSTLDRVIGNYGYTF. CDR3 DNA sequence: TGTGCCAGCAGTACCTTAGACAGGGTCATAGGAAACTATGGCTACACCTTC. The chain is built from TRBV27 and TRBJ1-2; 7 bases match TRBD1. The CDR3 is made up of 17 amino acids. Germline CDR1 is MNHEY and CDR2 is SMNVEV (reference sequence). Trimming at V came to 5 bases and at J to 2 bases, leaving 14 bases not matched to a gene.

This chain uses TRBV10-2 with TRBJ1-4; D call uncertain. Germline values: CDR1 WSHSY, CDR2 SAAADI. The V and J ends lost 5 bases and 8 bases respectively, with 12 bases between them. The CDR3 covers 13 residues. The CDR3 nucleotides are TGCGCCAGCAGTAAGCGGGCGGGGGAAAAACTGTTTTTT. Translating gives CASSKRAGEKLFF.

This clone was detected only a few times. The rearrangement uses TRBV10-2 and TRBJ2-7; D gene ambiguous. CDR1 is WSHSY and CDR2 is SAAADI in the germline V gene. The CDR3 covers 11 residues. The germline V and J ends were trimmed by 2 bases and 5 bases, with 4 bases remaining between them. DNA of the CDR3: TGCGCCAGCAGTGAGCGGGACGAGCAGTACTTC. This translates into CASSERDEQYF.

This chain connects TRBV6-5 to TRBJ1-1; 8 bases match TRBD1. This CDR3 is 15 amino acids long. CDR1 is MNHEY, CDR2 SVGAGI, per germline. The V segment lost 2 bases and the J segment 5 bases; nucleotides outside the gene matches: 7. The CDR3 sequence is CASSYGQGARTEAFF. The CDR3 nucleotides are TGTGCCAGCAGTTACGGGCAGGGGGCGAGAACTGAAGCTTTCTTT.

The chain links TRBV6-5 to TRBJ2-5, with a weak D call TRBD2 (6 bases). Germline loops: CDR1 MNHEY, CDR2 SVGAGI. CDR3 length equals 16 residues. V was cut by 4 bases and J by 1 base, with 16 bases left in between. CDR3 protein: CASSSWDFPAQETQYF. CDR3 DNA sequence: TGTGCCAGCAGTTCCTGGGACTTCCCGGCCCAAGAGACCCAGTACTTC.

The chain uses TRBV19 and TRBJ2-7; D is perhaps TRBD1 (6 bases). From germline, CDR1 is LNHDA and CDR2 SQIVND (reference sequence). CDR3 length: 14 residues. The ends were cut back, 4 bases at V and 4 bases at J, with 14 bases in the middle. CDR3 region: CASSKSGHRYEQYF. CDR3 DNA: TGTGCCAGTAGTAAATCGGGACATCGGTACGAGCAGTACTTC.

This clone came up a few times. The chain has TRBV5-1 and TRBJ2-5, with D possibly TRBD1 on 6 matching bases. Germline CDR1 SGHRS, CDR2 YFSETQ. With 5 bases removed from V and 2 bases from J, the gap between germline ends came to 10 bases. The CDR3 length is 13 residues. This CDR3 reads CASRPTGQETQYF. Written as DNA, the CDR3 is TGCGCCAGCAGGCCGACAGGACAAGAGACCCAGTACTTC.

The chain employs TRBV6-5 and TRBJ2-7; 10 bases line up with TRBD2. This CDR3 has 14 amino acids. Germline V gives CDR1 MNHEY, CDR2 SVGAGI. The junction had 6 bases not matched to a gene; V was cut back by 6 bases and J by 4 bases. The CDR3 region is CASSRAGGRYEQYF. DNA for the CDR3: TGTGCCAGCAGCCGAGCGGGGGGGCGATACGAGCAGTACTTC.

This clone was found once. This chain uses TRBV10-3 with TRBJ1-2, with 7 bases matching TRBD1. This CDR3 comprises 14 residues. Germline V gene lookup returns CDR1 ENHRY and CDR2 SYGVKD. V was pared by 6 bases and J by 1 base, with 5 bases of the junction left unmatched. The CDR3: CAIRPGQSNYGYTF. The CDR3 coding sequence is TGTGCCATCAGACCGGGACAGAGTAACTATGGCTACACCTTC.